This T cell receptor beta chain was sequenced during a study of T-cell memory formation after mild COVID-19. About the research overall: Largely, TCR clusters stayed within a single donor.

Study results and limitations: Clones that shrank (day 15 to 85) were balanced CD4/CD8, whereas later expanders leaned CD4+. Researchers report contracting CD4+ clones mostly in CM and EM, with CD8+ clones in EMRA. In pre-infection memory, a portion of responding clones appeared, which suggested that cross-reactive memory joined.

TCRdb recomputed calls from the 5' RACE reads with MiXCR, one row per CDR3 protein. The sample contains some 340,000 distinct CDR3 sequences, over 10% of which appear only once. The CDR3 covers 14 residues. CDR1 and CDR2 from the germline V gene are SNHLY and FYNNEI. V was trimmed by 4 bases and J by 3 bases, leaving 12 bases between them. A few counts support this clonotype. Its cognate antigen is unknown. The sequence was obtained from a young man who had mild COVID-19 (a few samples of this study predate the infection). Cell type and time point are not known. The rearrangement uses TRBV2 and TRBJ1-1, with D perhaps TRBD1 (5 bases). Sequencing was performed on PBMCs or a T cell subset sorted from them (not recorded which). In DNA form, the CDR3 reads TGTGCCAGCAGTGTTGAGGGGAAGGACACTGAAGCTTTCTTT. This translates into CASSVEGKDTEAFF. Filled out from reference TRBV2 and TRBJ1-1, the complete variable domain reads EPEVTQTPSHQVTQMGQEVILRCVPISNHLYFYWYRQILGQKVEFLVSFYNNEISEKSEIFDDQFSVERPDGSNFTLKIRSTKLEDSAMYFCASSVEGKDTEAFFGQGTRLTVV.